This T cell receptor (beta chain) was sequenced during a study of blood T cells in healthy people across ages. V shed 6 bases, J shed 4 bases, and the junction held 11 bases outside the gene matches. Germline V lookup: CDR1 MNHNY, CDR2 SVGAGI (reference sequence). There are 16 residues in the CDR3. Study findings and constraints: Whereas aged donors had fewer naive CD4+ cells, long-lived donors had more of them and higher diversity.

Primed by a sample-barcoded 5' primer and a J-beta primer mix, a second PCR proceeded for about 6 to 11 cycles. From the 5' RACE reads, TCRdb called clonotypes with MiXCR, one entry per CDR3 protein. The data show around 990,000 distinct CDR3 sequences, roughly a quarter seen once. This clonotype was picked up a small number of times. The antigen is undetermined. Around 10 milliliters of peripheral blood were drawn from each donor. Each sample provided at least 6 micrograms of extracted total RNA. A further study also used this sample, focusing on T cells of mothers and their children.

Sequencing was performed on blood. This receptor was taken from a girl aged 2 to 9 in good health. The rearrangement joins TRBV6-6 to TRBJ2-3, with 9 bases matching TRBD1. DNA for the CDR3: TGTGCCAGCAGCCCCCCGGACAGGGGTTGGGCAGATACGCAGTATTTT. Its protein product is CASSPPDRGWADTQYF.